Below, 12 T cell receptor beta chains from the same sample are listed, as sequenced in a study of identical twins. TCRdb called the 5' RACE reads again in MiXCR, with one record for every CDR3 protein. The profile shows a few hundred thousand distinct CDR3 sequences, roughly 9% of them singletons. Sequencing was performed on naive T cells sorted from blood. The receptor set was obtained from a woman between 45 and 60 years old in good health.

The CDR3 DNA reads TGTGCCAGCAGCCAAGGGGCAGGGGGCGGCTACGAGCAGTACTTC. It yields the protein CASSQGAGGGYEQYF. The chain employs TRBV3-1 and TRBJ2-7; 8 positions match TRBD1. This CDR3 has 15 amino acids. The V and J ends lost 1 base and 3 bases, in that order; junction bases with no gene match: 5. Germline values: CDR1 LGHDT, CDR2 YNNKEL (reference sequence).

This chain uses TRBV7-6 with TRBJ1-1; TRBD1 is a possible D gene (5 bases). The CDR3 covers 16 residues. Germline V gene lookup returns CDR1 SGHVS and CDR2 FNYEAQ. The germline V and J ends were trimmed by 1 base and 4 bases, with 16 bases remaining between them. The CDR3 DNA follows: TGTGCCAGCAGCTTAGGGGCCCCCGGGACGAGCACTGAAGCTTTCTTT. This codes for CASSLGAPGTSTEAFF.

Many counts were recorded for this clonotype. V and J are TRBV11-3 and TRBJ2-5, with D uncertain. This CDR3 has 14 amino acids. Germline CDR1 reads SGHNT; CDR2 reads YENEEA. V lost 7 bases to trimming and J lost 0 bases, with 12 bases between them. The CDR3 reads CASKRAYYQETQYF. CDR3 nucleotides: TGTGCCAGCAAAAGAGCCTACTACCAAGAGACCCAGTACTTC.

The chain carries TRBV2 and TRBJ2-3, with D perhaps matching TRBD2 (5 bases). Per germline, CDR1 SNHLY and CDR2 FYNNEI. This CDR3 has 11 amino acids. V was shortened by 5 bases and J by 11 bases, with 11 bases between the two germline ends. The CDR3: CASSPLDWQYF. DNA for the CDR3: TGTGCCAGCAGTCCCTTGGACTGGCAGTATTTT. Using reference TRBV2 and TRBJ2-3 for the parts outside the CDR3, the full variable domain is EPEVTQTPSHQVTQMGQEVILRCVPISNHLYFYWYRQILGQKVEFLVSFYNNEISEKSEIFDDQFSVERPDGSNFTLKIRSTKLEDSAMYFCASSPLDWQYFGPGTRLTVL.

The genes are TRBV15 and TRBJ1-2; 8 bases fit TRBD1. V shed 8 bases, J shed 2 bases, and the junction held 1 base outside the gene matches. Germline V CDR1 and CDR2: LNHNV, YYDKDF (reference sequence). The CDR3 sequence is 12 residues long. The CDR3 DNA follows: TGTGCCACCCGGGACAGGAACTATGGCTACACCTTC. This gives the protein CATRDRNYGYTF. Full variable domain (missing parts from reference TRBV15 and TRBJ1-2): DAMVIQNPRYQVTQFGKPVTLSCSQTLNHNVMYWYQQKSSQAPKLLFHYYDKDFNNEADTPDNFQSRRPNTSFCFLDIRSPGLGDTAMYLCATRDRNYGYTFGSGTRLTVV.

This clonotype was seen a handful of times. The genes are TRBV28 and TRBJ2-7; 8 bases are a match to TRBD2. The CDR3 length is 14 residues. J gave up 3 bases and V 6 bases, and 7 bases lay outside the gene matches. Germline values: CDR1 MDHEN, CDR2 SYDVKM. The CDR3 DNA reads TGTGCCAGCAGCCCAATAGCGGGACTCTACGAGCAGTACGTC. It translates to CASSPIAGLYEQYV.

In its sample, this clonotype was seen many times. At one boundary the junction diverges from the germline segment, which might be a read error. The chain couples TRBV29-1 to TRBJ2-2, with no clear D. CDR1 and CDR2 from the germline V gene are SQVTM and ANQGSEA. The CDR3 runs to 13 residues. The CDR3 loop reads CSVEANWSRELFF. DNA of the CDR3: TGCAGCGTGGAAGCTAATTGGTCCCGGGAGCTGTTTTTT.

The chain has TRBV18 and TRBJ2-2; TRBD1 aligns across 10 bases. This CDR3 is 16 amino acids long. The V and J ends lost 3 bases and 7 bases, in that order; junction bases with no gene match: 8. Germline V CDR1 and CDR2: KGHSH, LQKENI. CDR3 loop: CASSPTPGQGNGELFF. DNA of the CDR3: TGTGCCAGCTCACCGACGCCGGGACAGGGGAACGGGGAGCTGTTTTTT.

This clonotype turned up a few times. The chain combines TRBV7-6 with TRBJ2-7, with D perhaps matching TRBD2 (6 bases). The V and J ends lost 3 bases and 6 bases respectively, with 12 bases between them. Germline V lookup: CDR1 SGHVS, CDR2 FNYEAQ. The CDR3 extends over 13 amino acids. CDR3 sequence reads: CASSLTRFSEQYF. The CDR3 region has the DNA TGTGCCAGCAGCTTGACTAGATTCAGCGAGCAGTACTTC.

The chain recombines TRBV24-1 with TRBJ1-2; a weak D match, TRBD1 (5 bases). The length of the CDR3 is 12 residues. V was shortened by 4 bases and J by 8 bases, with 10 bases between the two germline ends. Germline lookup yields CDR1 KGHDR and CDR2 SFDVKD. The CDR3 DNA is TGTGCCACCAGTGAAGAGGGGTACGGCTACACCTTC. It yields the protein CATSEEGYGYTF.

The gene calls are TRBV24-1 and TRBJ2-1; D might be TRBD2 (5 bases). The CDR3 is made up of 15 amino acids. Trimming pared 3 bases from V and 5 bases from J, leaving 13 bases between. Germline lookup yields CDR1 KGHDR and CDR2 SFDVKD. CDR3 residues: CATSDGGDEDNEQFF. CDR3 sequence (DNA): TGTGCCACCAGTGATGGAGGTGACGAGGACAATGAGCAGTTCTTC.

This CDR3 is CATRLAGGGGEQYF. CDR3 bases: TGTGCCACCAGACTCGCGGGGGGAGGTGGTGAGCAGTACTTC. The J gene is TRBJ2-7, the V gene TRBV24-1; 8 nucleotides agree with TRBD2. With 7 bases clipped from V and 7 bases from J, the junction kept 11 bases outside the gene matches. The germline CDR1 and CDR2 sequences are KGHDR and SFDVKD. The CDR3 is made up of 14 amino acids.